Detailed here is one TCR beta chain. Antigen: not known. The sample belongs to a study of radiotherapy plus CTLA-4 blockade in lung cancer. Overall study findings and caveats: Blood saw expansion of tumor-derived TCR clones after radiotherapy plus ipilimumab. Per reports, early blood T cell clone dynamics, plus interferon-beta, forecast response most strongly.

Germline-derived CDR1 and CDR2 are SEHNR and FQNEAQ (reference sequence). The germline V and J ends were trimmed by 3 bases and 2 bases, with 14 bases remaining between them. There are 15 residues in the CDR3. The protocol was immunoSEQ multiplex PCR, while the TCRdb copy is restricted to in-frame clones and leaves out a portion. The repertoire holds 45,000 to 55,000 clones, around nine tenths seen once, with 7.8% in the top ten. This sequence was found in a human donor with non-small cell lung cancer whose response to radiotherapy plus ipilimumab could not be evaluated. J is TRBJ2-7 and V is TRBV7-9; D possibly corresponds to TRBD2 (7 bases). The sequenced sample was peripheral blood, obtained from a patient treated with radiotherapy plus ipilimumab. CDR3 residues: CASSLEGGAAYEQYF. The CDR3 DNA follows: TGTGCCAGCAGCTTGGAGGGGGGGGCGGCCTACGAGCAGTACTTC.